The 28 T cell receptor beta chains given below trace back to one sample, sequenced in a study of vaccination and CD4 T cells after COVID-19. No antigen has been identified for these receptors. Scientists ran DNA taken from cultured CD4+ T cells through the Oncomine TCR Beta short-read assay for sequencing. TCRdb independently ran MiXCR on the PCR reads; one entry per CDR3 protein. The repertoire includes approximately 15,000 distinct CDR3 sequences, around 31% of them detected once, and less than 20% sits in the top ten. Treatment here: roughly 11-day PBMC culture with coronavirus spike peptide pools or control peptides (ViraFEST assay). Input material: cultured CD4+ T cells from blood. The receptors originated from a human donor with COVID-19.

The chain combines TRBV11-2 with TRBJ2-7; TRBD1 matches at 7 bases. V was clipped by 1 base and J by 4 bases; unmatched bases: 7. Germline V gene sequence: CDR1 SGHAT, CDR2 FQNNGV. The CDR3 length is 15 residues. The CDR3 here is CASSLGGGFLYEQYF. The CDR3 region has the DNA TGTGCCAGCAGCTTAGGAGGGGGCTTCTTATACGAGCAGTACTTC.

The chain joins TRBV27 to TRBJ2-7, with D possibly TRBD1 on 5 matching bases. The germline CDR1 and CDR2 sequences are MNHEY and SMNVEV (reference sequence). This CDR3 spans 13 amino acids. The V end lost 3 bases, the J end lost 1 base, and 7 bases lay between the germline ends. The CDR3 reads CASSFDRSYEQYF. CDR3 DNA sequence: TGTGCCAGCAGTTTCGACAGATCCTACGAGCAGTACTTC.

The rearrangement uses TRBV9 and TRBJ2-7; TRBD2 matches 8 bases. V lost 3 bases, J lost 4 bases, and 12 bases stayed unmatched. The CDR3 extends over 16 amino acids. Germline lookup yields CDR1 SGDLS and CDR2 YYNGEE. CDR3 DNA: TGTGCCAGCAGCGCCACACCGGGACTAGTTGTGTACGAGCAGTACTTC. Residues: CASSATPGLVVYEQYF. Full variable domain (missing parts from reference TRBV9 and TRBJ2-7): DSGVTQTPKHLITATGQRVTLRCSPRSGDLSVYWYQQSLDQGLQFLIQYYNGEERAKGNILERFSAQQFPDLHSELNLSSLELGDSALYFCASSATPGLVVYEQYFGPGTRLTVT.

V usage is TRBV25-1 and J usage is TRBJ2-7; possibly TRBD2 for D (5 bases). The V end was cut by 2 bases, the J end by 4 bases, with 12 bases between. CDR1 and CDR2 from the germline V gene are MGHDK and SYGVNS. The CDR3 totals 14 residues. The CDR3 spells CASSESGSLYEQYF. The DNA for the CDR3 is TGTGCCAGCAGTGAAAGCGGTTCTCTATACGAGCAGTACTTC.

V gene TRBV11-3 combines with J gene TRBJ1-6; TRBD1 might be the D (5 bases). CDR1 is SGHNT and CDR2 is YENEEA in the germline V gene. The CDR3 length is 13 residues. V gave up 8 bases and J gave up 6 bases, with 11 bases separating them. For the CDR3, the DNA is TGTGCCAGCGCCGAAGGGACTAATTCACCCCTCCACTTT. Its protein is CASAEGTNSPLHF.

The genes are TRBV20-1 and TRBJ1-2; D gene unclear. Germline V gene sequence: CDR1 DFQATT, CDR2 SNEGSKA (reference sequence). The CDR3 contains 12 residues. V was shortened by 3 bases and J by 2 bases, with 7 bases between the two germline ends. Here the CDR3 DNA reads TGCAGTGCTAGTGCGGGGAACTATGGCTACACCTTC. Translation gives CSASAGNYGYTF.

The gene calls are TRBV27 and TRBJ1-1; weak D call: TRBD1 (5 bases). Germline assignment: CDR1 MNHEY and CDR2 SMNVEV (reference sequence). V was shortened by 6 bases and J by 11 bases, with 22 bases between the two germline ends. The CDR3 length is 14 residues. The CDR3 here is CASRSTRGRYGAFF. CDR3 bases: TGTGCCAGCAGATCCACCCGGGGCCGATACGGGGCTTTCTTT.

The chain couples TRBV10-3 to TRBJ2-1; 12 bases align to TRBD2. This CDR3 is built from 14 residues. Germline CDR1 ENHRY, CDR2 SYGVKD. J lost 7 bases, V lost 9 bases, and 7 bases had no gene match. In nucleotides, the CDR3 is TGTGCCATGCGACTAGCGGGGGATAGGAATGAGCAGTTCTTC. Residues: CAMRLAGDRNEQFF.

J is TRBJ1-1 and V is TRBV30, with D maybe TRBD1 (5 bases). Germline CDR1 and CDR2: GTSNPN and SVGIG (reference sequence). V lost 1 base and J 2 bases, leaving 8 bases between the germline ends. The CDR3 has 13 residues. CDR3 region: CAWSAGTNTEAFF. Here the CDR3 DNA reads TGTGCCTGGAGTGCTGGGACCAACACTGAAGCTTTCTTT.

The chain is built from TRBV5-8 and TRBJ1-2; D uncertain. Deletions cut 2 bases from V and 8 bases from J, with 10 bases between. There are 12 residues in the CDR3. The V gene's germline CDR1 is SGHTS and CDR2 YDEGEE. The CDR3 loop is CASSLRWKGYTF. CDR3 DNA: TGTGCCAGCAGCTTAAGGTGGAAAGGCTACACCTTC.

The J gene is TRBJ1-3, the V gene TRBV5-6, with 7 bases fitting TRBD1. Germline trimming cut 4 bases from V and 3 bases from J; bases unmatched to any gene: 1. Germline CDR1 is SGHDT and CDR2 is YYEEEE. The CDR3 consists of 13 residues. The CDR3 DNA reads as TGTGCCAGCAGCCGGGACAGTGGAAACACCATATATTTT. This gives the protein CASSRDSGNTIYF.

This clonotype was recorded a few times. The chain carries TRBV5-1 and TRBJ2-2; D is ambiguous. Germline V gives CDR1 SGHRS, CDR2 YFSETQ. Trimming cost V 0 bases and J 0 bases, with 3 bases left between them. The CDR3 consists of 14 residues. CDR3 bases: TGCGCCAGCAGCTTGGGCTCGAACACCGGGGAGCTGTTTTTT. As protein: CASSLGSNTGELFF.

The CDR3: CASSPGSLAFTGELFF. CDR3 nucleotide sequence: TGTGCCAGCAGCCCGGGTTCACTAGCATTCACCGGGGAGCTGTTTTTT. The chain joins TRBV7-2 to TRBJ2-2, with a possible D match to TRBD2 (6 bases). This CDR3 is 16 amino acids long. Germline CDR1 reads SGHTA; CDR2 reads FQGNSA. The V end was cut by 5 bases, the J end by 4 bases, with 17 bases between.

The chain is built from TRBV7-9 and TRBJ2-5, with unresolved D. Trimming shortened V by 2 bases and J by 2 bases, and 9 bases separated the two germline ends. The germline V gene has CDR1 SEHNR and CDR2 FQNEAQ (reference sequence). The length of the CDR3 is 14 residues. Here the CDR3 DNA reads TGTGCCAGCAGCTTAAACACAATTCAAGAGACCCAGTACTTC. Its translation: CASSLNTIQETQYF.

The chain links TRBV7-3 to TRBJ2-6; D is ambiguous. The ends were cut back, 2 bases at V and 0 bases at J, with 11 bases in the middle. Germline V gene lookup returns CDR1 SGHTA and CDR2 FQGTGA. This CDR3 contains 17 residues. CDR3 bases: TGTGCCAGCAGCTTATGGTTTCGTGACTCTGGGGCCAACGTCCTGACTTTC. Translation: CASSLWFRDSGANVLTF. Full variable domain (missing parts from reference TRBV7-3 and TRBJ2-6): GAGVSQTPSNKVTEKGKYVELRCDPISGHTALYWYRQSLGQGPEFLIYFQGTGAADDSGLPNDRFFAVRPEGSVSTLKIQRTERGDSAVYLCASSLWFRDSGANVLTFGAGSRLTVL.

This clonotype was counted between two and nine times. V usage is TRBV7-6 and J usage is TRBJ1-6, with D possibly being TRBD1 (5 bases). The CDR3 totals 19 residues. Trimming removed 1 base at V and 0 bases at J, with 16 bases between. Germline values: CDR1 SGHVS, CDR2 FNYEAQ. The DNA of the CDR3 is TGTGCCAGCAGCTTAGAGGGGAGTTCGGGACTCTCCTATAATTCACCCCTCCACTTT. This gives the protein CASSLEGSSGLSYNSPLHF.

This clonotype was observed a few times. This chain joins TRBV11-3 and TRBJ2-5, with TRBD2 identical over 10 bases. The ends lost 3 bases at V and 4 bases at J; junction bases unmatched: 5. Germline CDR1 and CDR2: SGHNT and YENEEA. CDR3 length equals 15 residues. CDR3 sequence: CASSFSLAGGETQYF. DNA for the CDR3: TGTGCCAGCAGCTTCAGCTTAGCGGGGGGAGAGACCCAGTACTTC.

This rearrangement joins TRBV11-2 to TRBJ2-7; the match to TRBD1 covers 8 bases. The CDR3 covers 13 residues. V shed 8 bases, J shed 2 bases, and the junction held 5 bases outside the gene matches. CDR1 is SGHAT, CDR2 FQNNGV, per germline. The CDR3 sequence is CASQTGATYEQYF. In DNA form, the CDR3 reads TGTGCCAGCCAGACAGGGGCGACCTACGAGCAGTACTTC. Full variable domain (rest looked up from reference TRBV11-2 and TRBJ2-7): EAGVAQSPRYKIIEKRQSVAFWCNPISGHATLYWYQQILGQGPKLLIQFQNNGVVDDSQLPKDRFSAERLKGVDSTLKIQPAKLEDSAVYLCASQTGATYEQYFGPGTRLTVT.

The chain uses TRBV9 and TRBJ1-2; D perhaps matches TRBD1 (6 bases). Per the germline V gene, CDR1 is SGDLS and CDR2 is YYNGEE. V was trimmed by 4 bases and J by 2 bases, leaving 12 bases between them. CDR3 length: 14 amino acids. The CDR3 coding sequence is TGTGCCAGCAGCCATGTGACAGGCAACTATGGCTACACCTTC. This encodes CASSHVTGNYGYTF.

This chain joins TRBV5-1 and TRBJ2-3; the D call may be TRBD1 or TRBD2 (6 bases each). V shed 1 base and J shed 1 base, with 10 bases lying between them. The CDR3 runs to 15 residues. In germline, CDR1 is SGHRS, CDR2 YFSETQ. CDR3 in amino acids: CASSLRGLRTDTQYF. CDR3 coding DNA: TGCGCCAGCAGCTTGCGGGGGCTACGCACAGATACGCAGTATTTT.

J is TRBJ1-1 and V is TRBV28; no reliable D call. Trimming cost V 3 bases and J 1 base, with 15 bases left between them. Germline V CDR1 and CDR2: MDHEN, SYDVKM. CDR3 size: 16 residues. CDR3 loop: CASSFPTTQANTEAFF. The CDR3 DNA follows: TGTGCCAGCAGTTTTCCGACCACGCAGGCGAACACTGAAGCTTTCTTT.

The chain couples TRBV7-9 to TRBJ1-4, with D perhaps matching TRBD1 (5 bases). This CDR3 contains 13 residues. The V and J ends lost 5 bases and 4 bases respectively, with 8 bases between them. Germline-derived CDR1 and CDR2 are SEHNR and FQNEAQ (reference sequence). The CDR3 DNA sequence: TGTGCCAGCAGCAGGGGCAATAATGAAAAACTGTTTTTT. Its translation: CASSRGNNEKLFF.

V usage is TRBV11-3 and J usage is TRBJ2-7, with no clear D. V was trimmed by 0 bases and J by 3 bases, leaving 9 bases between them. The germline V gene has CDR1 SGHNT and CDR2 YENEEA. This CDR3 is 14 amino acids long. The CDR3 DNA reads TGTGCCAGCAGCTTAGAGCTCAACGTCTACGAGCAGTACTTC. Its translation: CASSLELNVYEQYF.

This clonotype came up a few times. This chain links TRBV2 with TRBJ2-7, with D perhaps matching TRBD2 (5 bases). V dropped 6 bases and J dropped 2 bases, with 8 bases sitting between them. The CDR3 length is 12 residues. Germline assignment: CDR1 SNHLY and CDR2 FYNNEI. The chain's CDR3 is CASSPRAYEQYF. The CDR3 DNA reads as TGTGCCAGCAGCCCGAGGGCCTACGAGCAGTACTTC.

The rearrangement uses TRBV2 and TRBJ2-7; 7 bases line up with TRBD1. CDR1 is SNHLY and CDR2 is FYNNEI in the germline V gene. Trimming took 4 bases from V and 6 from J; bases not matched to a gene: 6. The CDR3 has 13 residues. The CDR3 region has the DNA TGTGCCAGCAGTGGAGACAGGGACGCCGAGCAGTACTTC. It encodes CASSGDRDAEQYF.

By its share, this clonotype is medium-sized. V is TRBV27 and J is TRBJ1-6; weak D call: TRBD1 (5 bases). This CDR3 has 16 amino acids. From germline, CDR1 is MNHEY and CDR2 SMNVEV (reference sequence). V was trimmed by 6 bases and J by 0 bases, leaving 12 bases between them. The CDR3 sequence is CASRTTADSYNSPLHF. The DNA for the CDR3 is TGTGCCAGCAGAACGACAGCGGACTCCTATAATTCACCCCTCCACTTT.

The V gene is TRBV7-2, the J gene TRBJ1-2; D unclear. V gave up 5 bases and J gave up 4 bases, with 11 bases separating them. The CDR3 is 13 amino acids. CDR1 SGHTA and CDR2 FQGNSA come from the germline V gene. As DNA, the CDR3 is TGTGCCAGCAGCCCTGACTTACTCTATGGCTACACCTTC. Its translation is CASSPDLLYGYTF.

This clonotype was picked up a small number of times. The CDR3 DNA sequence: TGTGCCAGCAGTCCAGTCCAGGGCTACGAGCAGTACTTC. Its protein product is CASSPVQGYEQYF. The chain uses TRBV6-1 and TRBJ2-7, with D possibly TRBD1 on 5 matching bases. Germline V gene lookup returns CDR1 MNHNS and CDR2 SASEGT. Trimming stripped 5 bases from V and 3 bases from J, with 11 bases between. This CDR3 spans 13 amino acids.